The rows below give T cell receptor beta chains drawn from one sample of a study of blood T cell repertoires in COVID-19. Only in-frame clones appear in the TCRdb table, and some are missing; sequencing was by immunoSEQ multiplex PCR. The sample contains fewer than 350,000 clones, under 90% of which appear only once. The sample comprised PBMCs or T cells enriched from blood (not recorded which). The receptors here all came from a man aged 55 to 69 who had recovered from COVID-19. CDR3s include the opening cysteine and the closing phenylalanine or tryptophan. The order of the fields is CDR3 length, V gene, clone size, CDR3 protein. A row's size may be missing; if present it is once, few, many or a size class.

13 TRBV28 NA CASGSSGYNEQFF
15 TRBV9 NA CASSKGLAVPDTQYF
16 TRBV28 NA CASSPVRGSPYNEQFF
15 TRBV28 NA CASSPQYRGSYEQYF
14 TRBV5-1 NA CASSLGPTYNEQFF
12 TRBV29-1 NA CSVDRDGRGYTF
16 TRBV5-4 NA CASSLADLGQSYGYTF
16 TRBV7-9 NA CASSIAGRGNGNTIYF
12 TRBV27 NA CASSIYNSPLHF
15 TRBV7-9 once CASSPQRGRNLEQYF
16 TRBV5-1 NA CASSPGDREVNEKLFF
16 TRBV23-1 NA CASSQSRSQGGEKLFF
12 TRBV18 NA CASSPGGPEAFF
16 TRBV5-4 NA CASSLGGPDSNQPQHF
14 TRBV27 few CASSFTRLTGELFF
13 TRBV11-3 NA CASSLGAGDTQYF
15 TRBV6-5 NA CASTFGTGGQETQYF
14 TRBV4-1 NA CASSPTGDAYEQYF
15 TRBV7-2 NA CASSLVSGSRDEQYF
17 TRBV18 NA CASSPQRSGGGGTEAFF
14 TRBV6-5 NA CASRPGHRGEKLFF
15 TRBV19 NA CASSNSRGNNYGYTF
11 TRBV28 NA CASSSTDEQYF
12 TRBV30 NA CAWSVFPSGRIF
16 TRBV7-8 NA CASSALAGGDYNEQFF
13 TRBV6-1 NA CASSEPGNTEAFF
14 TRBV5-4 once CASSRSGNTGELFF
15 TRBV9 NA CASSGLAGAVDTQYF
16 TRBV3-1/TRBV3-2 once CASSQGIAPKEETQYF
16 TRBV11-3 NA CASSNGQGARQETQYF
15 TRBV18 NA CASSPRTGTNTEAFF
15 TRBV28 once CASSPSEYRGRGAFF
14 TRBV5-1 NA CASSLGGPQETQYF